This T cell receptor (beta chain) is from a study of T cell repertoires in cytomegalovirus infection. TCRdb passed the reads through MiXCR, listing each CDR3 protein once. The repertoire holds 200,000 to 300,000 distinct CDR3 sequences, approximately 10% seen once, with around 16% in the top ten. Input material: PBMCs. The origin of this receptor is a human donor in good health (CMV status not recorded). Some clones in this sample may be carry-over from other donors' samples.

CDR3 region: CATKQRSSGANVLTF. DNA of the CDR3: TGTGCCACGAAACAGAGAAGCTCTGGGGCCAACGTCCTGACTTTC. The J gene is TRBJ2-6, the V gene TRBV6-2 or TRBV6-3; D is uncertain. Germline V gene lookup returns CDR1 MNHEY and CDR2 SVGEGT. The germline V and J ends were trimmed by 10 bases and 0 bases, with 13 bases remaining between them. The CDR3 loop spans 15 amino acids.